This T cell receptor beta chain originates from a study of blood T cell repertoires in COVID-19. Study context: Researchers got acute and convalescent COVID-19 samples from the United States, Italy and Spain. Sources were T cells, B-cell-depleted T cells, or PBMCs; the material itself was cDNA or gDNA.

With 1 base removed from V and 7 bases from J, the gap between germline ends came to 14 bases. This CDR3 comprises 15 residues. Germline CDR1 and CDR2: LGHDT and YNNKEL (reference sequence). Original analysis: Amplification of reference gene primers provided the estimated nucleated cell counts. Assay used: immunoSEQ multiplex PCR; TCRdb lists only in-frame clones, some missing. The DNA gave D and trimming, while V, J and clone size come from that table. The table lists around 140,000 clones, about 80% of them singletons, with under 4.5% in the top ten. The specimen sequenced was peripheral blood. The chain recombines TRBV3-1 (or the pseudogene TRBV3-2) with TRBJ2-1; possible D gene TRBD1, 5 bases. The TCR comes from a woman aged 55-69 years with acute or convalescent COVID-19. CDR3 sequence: CASSQAAIQGNEQFF. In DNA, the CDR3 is TGTGCCAGCAGCCAAGCGGCTATCCAGGGAAATGAGCAGTTCTTC.